Sequencing of this T cell receptor (beta chain) was carried out in a study of beta chain features in type 1 diabetes. Findings of the study overall: Type 1 diabetes patients had TCRB CDR3s that were shorter (moderately but significantly so) in all four CD4+ subsets.

Markers CD45RO/CCR7/CD25/CD127/CD95/CD27 served to sort CD4+ naive, central memory, regulatory and stem cell-like memory cells. This clone was observed a few times. Its cognate antigen is unknown. CDR3 length equals 13 residues. V was clipped by 5 bases and J by 4 bases, with 10 bases between them. The germline gives CDR1 PRHDT, CDR2 FYEKMQ (reference sequence). Expressed TCRB transcripts were sequenced because the isolated RNA had all been reverse transcribed beforehand. Produced via immunoSEQ multiplex PCR; TCRdb's table is partial and in-frame only. Of about 700,000 clones in the sample, roughly an eighth are singletons; the top ten hold 0.022%.

The origin of this receptor is a man younger than 35 with type 1 diabetes. V is TRBV13 and J is TRBJ2-3; D perhaps matches TRBD2 (5 bases). Input material: naive CD4+ T cells from blood. The DNA of the CDR3 is TGTGCCAGCAGCCACGGGGTCCCAGATACGCAGTATTTT. Protein product: CASSHGVPDTQYF.